This T cell receptor (beta chain) is from a study of CD8+ T cells in alopecia areata (dated by TCRdb to the late 2010s). A note on the overall study: Skin from C3H/HeJ donors with spontaneous alopecia (roughly 6-13 months old) was grafted onto female C3H/HeJ recipients that were roughly 7-10 weeks old. High-throughput TCRbeta sequencing was used to examine T cell clonal expansion in alopecia areata in both the C3H/HeJ mouse model and human patients. In humans, TCRbeta sequencing was performed on scalp tissue and on sorted CD4+ and CD8+ peripheral blood T cells from healthy controls and from patients with patchy or totalis/universalis alopecia areata. Scalp clonality was compared among normal scalp (n=4), patchy alopecia areata scalp (n=8), and alopecia totalis/universalis scalp (n=8). The RNA source kit depended on sample type: the PAXgene miRNA kit for fixed scalp, the miRNeasy kit for PBMCs, and the RNeasy kit for mouse skin. TCRbeta CDR3 regions were amplified by immunoSEQ multiplex PCR using 35 Vbeta forward and 13 Jbeta reverse primers.

Overall study outcomes, separate from this receptor: TCR sequences shared between patients were less clear than in mice, possibly partly because of HLA diversity in the patient population. Compared with normal scalp, lesional scalp had higher clonality and more expanded CD8+ clones, particularly in alopecia totalis/universalis, a pattern that suggests antigenic drive. Unlike mouse skin, which is dominated by gammadelta T cells, normal human skin has resident alphabeta T cells that are also sequenced, and this complicates analysis of the scalp TCR repertoire.

At the junction V is shortened by 4 bases and J by 0 bases, with 10 bases in between. Counted from cysteine to phenylalanine, this CDR3 has 14 amino acids. The DNA has 30 bases, all within the CDR3, and is read from base 1. CDR1 SGHSA and CDR2 FRNQAP are derived from the germline V gene. This clone has a handful of counts. Its antigen is still unknown. This is a mouse receptor, so gene names and germline sequences are those of the mouse. The DNA ends 4 residues before the CDR3 does, and the rest of the CDR3 is filled in from the germline J gene. Libraries were built with the immunoSEQ multiplex PCR assay. To provide template for TCR sequencing, every sample had RNA extracted and reverse transcribed into cDNA. First-strand cDNA was synthesized using SuperScript III with a 2:1 mix of oligo-dT and random hexamers. A synthetic immune receptor repertoire was used to assess amplification bias, and residual bias was removed computationally. Libraries were sequenced on Illumina HiSeq with 60 bp reads covering the CDR3, read from J toward V. Concerning the study's data processing: Raw reads were preprocessed to remove errors, and CDR3 was defined according to IMGT conventions as the region from the conserved cysteine to phenylalanine. Clonality was calculated as 1 minus Shannon entropy normalized by log2 of the number of productive unique TCRs. Whether each scalp clone was CD4 or CD8 was inferred by checking scalp TCRbeta sequences against the CD4 and CD8 repertoires from sorted blood. The clones in this table, taken by TCRdb from immuneACCESS, are in-frame only. Not every clone is retained; where verified, under half of the shortfall comes from an unresolved V gene, and the cause of the rest is unknown. V and J calls plus clone size are reproduced from that table; the DNA served to infer D and trimming. The table records over 100,000 clones for this sample, and not one of them appears only once. The ten most abundant clones make up 15% to 20% of the sample.

This receptor was taken from a C3H/HeJ mouse with alopecia areata. Regarding MHC type, mice of this strain are H2-k. The chain is made from TRBV16 and TRBJ2-7; D gene: possibly TRBD1, on 6 matching bases. Sequenced: lesional skin. The CDR3 reads as follows: CASSSGHSSYEQYF. The CDR3 DNA, read in part, is TGTGCAAGCAGCTCGGGACATAGCTCCTAT.